The clone carrying this T cell receptor (beta chain) was detected only once. The data stem from a study of OX40 agonist ivuxolimab in advanced cancers. Overall study context: Patients took ivuxolimab, an agonistic anti-OX40 (CD134) antibody.

The data were produced by immunoSEQ multiplex PCR, yet TCRdb's version contains in-frame clones alone and is incomplete. The sample yields 30,000 to 35,000 clones, approximately 89% seen once. The CDR3 totals 16 residues. Losses at the gene ends were 9 bases for V and 5 bases for J; bases not matched to a gene: 14. The germline CDR1 and CDR2 sequences are LNHDA and SQIVND (reference sequence). This TCR derives from an adult with an advanced solid tumor such as melanoma, head and neck, liver or kidney cancer. This chain links TRBV19 with TRBJ2-1; 9 bases fit TRBD1. This material consisted of CD4+ or CD8+ T cells sorted from blood, taken in a trial of the OX40 agonist ivuxolimab. CDR3 nucleotides: TGTGCCAGCCAGCCCGAGGACAGGGGATCCCACAATGAGCAGTTCTTC. This sequence encodes CASQPEDRGSHNEQFF.